This T cell receptor (beta chain) came from a study of shared clonotypes between healthy human individuals. Overall study findings and caveats: Non-shared clonotypes showed lower generation probabilities than clonotypes common to all four donors. Larger estimated richness was generally recorded for naive subsets relative to memory subsets.

The naive CD8 population came from CD45RO-negative cells selected for CCR7, without terminally differentiated effector memory CD45RA+ cells. Around 220 ng DNA, tens of thousands of T cell genomes, went into each sorted-subset replicate PCR. Here immunoSEQ multiplex PCR was the method, and the copy in TCRdb shows in-frame clones only, minus some. The sample yields over 2 million clones, approximately 95% seen once. Points on this clone: The antigen remains unidentified.

CDR1 is PRHDT, CDR2 FYEKMQ, per germline (reference sequence). V dropped 7 bases and J dropped 2 bases, with 14 bases sitting between them. The CDR3 is made up of 14 amino acids. The sequence was obtained from a man aged 18 to 30 in good health. This rearrangement joins TRBV13 to TRBJ1-2; D gene ambiguous. Sequencing was performed on naive CD8+ T cells sorted from blood. CDR3 sequence (DNA): TGTGCCAGCACCCGACCCCAAGAAAACTATGGCTACACCTTC. Its protein product is CASTRPQENYGYTF. Full variable domain (rest looked up from reference TRBV13 and TRBJ1-2): AAGVIQSPRHLIKEKRETATLKCYPIPRHDTVYWYQQGPGQDPQFLISFYEKMQSDKGSIPDRFSAQQFSDYHSELNMSSLELGDSALYFCASTRPQENYGYTFGSGTRLTVV.